This T cell receptor (beta chain) was profiled in a study of tumor and adjacent non-tumor tissue in lung cancer. About the study: There were 11 to 13 adenocarcinoma, 2 squamous cell carcinoma and 1 small cell lung cancer cases. Each sample yielded a few million productive TCRbeta reads on average.

This clonotype was recorded only once. The antigen remains undetermined. Possible read error: a much larger clone is one base away. Findings and limits, study-wide: Significantly higher TCR diversity was found in tumor than normal lung. Tumor repertoires had a smaller top 100 clone share than normal lung.

The library came from three nested PCR rounds adapted from ARM-PCR protocols. Each CDR3 protein is one row after TCRdb ran MiXCR on the multiplex PCR reads. The sample shows 200,000 to 250,000 distinct CDR3 sequences, about 76% of them seen only once. This sample's RNA came from whole unsorted tissue. The source of this sequence is a man between 60 and 70 years old with non-small cell lung cancer. The sample taken for sequencing was lung tumor tissue.

As DNA, the CDR3 is TGTGCCAGCAGCTTAGTGAGTCTAGCGGGACAGTTCTTC. Translation: CASSLVSLAGQFF. The J gene is TRBJ2-1, the V gene TRBV7-9; 9 bases are a match to TRBD2. V was pared by 1 base and J by 13 bases, with 5 bases of the junction left unmatched. The CDR3 length is 13 residues. Germline CDR1 SEHNR, CDR2 FQNEAQ (reference sequence).